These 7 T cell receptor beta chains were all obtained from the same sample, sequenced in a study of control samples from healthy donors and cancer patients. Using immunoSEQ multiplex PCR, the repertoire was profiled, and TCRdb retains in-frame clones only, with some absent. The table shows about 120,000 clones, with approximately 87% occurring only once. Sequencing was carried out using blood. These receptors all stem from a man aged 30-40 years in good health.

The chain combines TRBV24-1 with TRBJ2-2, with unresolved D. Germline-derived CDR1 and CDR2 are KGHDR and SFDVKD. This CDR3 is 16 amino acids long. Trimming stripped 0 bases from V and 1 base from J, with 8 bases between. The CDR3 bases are TGTGCCACCAGTGATTTGTGGCCAGGGAACACCGGGGAGCTGTTTTTT. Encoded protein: CATSDLWPGNTGELFF.

The CDR3, as DNA: TGCGCCAGCAGCTTCGGACAAGGTGAAAAACTGTTTTTT. Residues: CASSFGQGEKLFF. The chain joins TRBV5-1 to TRBJ1-4; a possible D gene is TRBD1 (5 bases). V gave up 2 bases and J gave up 7 bases, with 9 bases separating them. Germline V gives CDR1 SGHRS, CDR2 YFSETQ. This CDR3 comprises 13 residues.

Here the CDR3 reads CASSPPGGDYGYTF. CDR3 DNA: TGTGCCAGCAGTCCCCCGGGCGGGGACTATGGCTACACCTTC. The V call is TRBV6-5, the J call TRBJ1-2; D not resolved. V was clipped by 5 bases and J by 3 bases, with 13 bases between them. Germline CDR1 reads MNHEY; CDR2 reads SVGAGI. The CDR3 is 14 amino acids.

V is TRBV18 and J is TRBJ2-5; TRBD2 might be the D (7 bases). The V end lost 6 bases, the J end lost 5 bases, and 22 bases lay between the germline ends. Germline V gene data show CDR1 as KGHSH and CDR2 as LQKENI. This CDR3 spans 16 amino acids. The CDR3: CASSPLRGGRQETQYF. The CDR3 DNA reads TGTGCCAGCTCGCCTCTAAGGGGGGGCCGTCAGGAGACCCAGTACTTC.

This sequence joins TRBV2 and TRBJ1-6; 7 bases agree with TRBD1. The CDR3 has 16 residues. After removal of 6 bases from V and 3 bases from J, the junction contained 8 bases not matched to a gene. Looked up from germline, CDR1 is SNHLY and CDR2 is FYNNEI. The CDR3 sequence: CASSRDSRLYNSPLHF. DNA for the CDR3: TGTGCCAGCAGCCGGGACAGCCGACTCTATAATTCACCCCTCCACTTT.

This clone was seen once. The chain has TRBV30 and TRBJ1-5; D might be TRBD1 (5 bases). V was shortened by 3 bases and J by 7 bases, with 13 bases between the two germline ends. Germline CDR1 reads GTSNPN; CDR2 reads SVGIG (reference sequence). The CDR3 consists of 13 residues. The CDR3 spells CAWSQGGGQPQHF. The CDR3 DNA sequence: TGTGCCTGGAGCCAGGGTGGTGGCCAGCCCCAGCATTTT. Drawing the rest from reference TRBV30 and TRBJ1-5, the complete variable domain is SQTIHQWPATLVQPVGSPLSLECTVEGTSNPNLYWYRQAAGRGLQLLFYSVGIGQISSEVPQNLSASRPQDRQFILSSKKLLLSDSGFYLCAWSQGGGQPQHFGDGTRLSIL.

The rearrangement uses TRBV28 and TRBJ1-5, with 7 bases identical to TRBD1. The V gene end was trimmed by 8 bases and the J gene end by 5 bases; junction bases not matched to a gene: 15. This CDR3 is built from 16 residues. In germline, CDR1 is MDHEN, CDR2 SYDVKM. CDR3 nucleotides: TGTGCCAGCCGAACAGGGGCCCTATCGGGAGATCAGCCCCAGCATTTT. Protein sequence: CASRTGALSGDQPQHF.